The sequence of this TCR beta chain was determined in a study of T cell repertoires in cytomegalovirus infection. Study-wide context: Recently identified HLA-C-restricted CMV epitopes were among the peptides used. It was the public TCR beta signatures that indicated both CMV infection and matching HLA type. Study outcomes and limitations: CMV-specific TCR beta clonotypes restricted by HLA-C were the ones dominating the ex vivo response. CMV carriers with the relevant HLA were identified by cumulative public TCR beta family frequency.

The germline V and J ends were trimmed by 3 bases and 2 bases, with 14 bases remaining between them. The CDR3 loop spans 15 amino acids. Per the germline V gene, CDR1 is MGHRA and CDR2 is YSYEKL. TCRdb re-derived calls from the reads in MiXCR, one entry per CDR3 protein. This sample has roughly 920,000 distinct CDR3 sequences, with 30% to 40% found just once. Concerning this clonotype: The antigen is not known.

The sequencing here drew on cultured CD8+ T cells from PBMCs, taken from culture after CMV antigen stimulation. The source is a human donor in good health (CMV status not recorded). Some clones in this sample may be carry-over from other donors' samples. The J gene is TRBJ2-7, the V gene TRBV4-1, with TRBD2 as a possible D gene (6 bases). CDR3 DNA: TGCGCCAGCAGCCAGGACGGAGCGGGTCCCTACGAGCAGTACTTC. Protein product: CASSQDGAGPYEQYF.